This TCR beta chain was observed in a study of blood T cell repertoires in COVID-19. Unmatched junction bases numbered 8, after V lost 4 bases and J lost 5 bases. CDR3 length: 15 residues. Germline V gene sequence: CDR1 LGHNA, CDR2 YSLEER. Using immunoSEQ multiplex PCR, the repertoire was profiled, and TCRdb retains in-frame clones only, with some absent. The data contain about 250,000 clones, about four fifths of them seen just once; the ten biggest clones take up 3% to 4.5%. This receptor was obtained from a woman aged 40-49 years who had been exposed to COVID-19. Sequencing input: PBMCs or T cells enriched from blood (not recorded which). The rearrangement uses TRBV4-3 and TRBJ1-2; 9 nucleotides match TRBD1. CDR3: CASSRLGQGEYGYTF. CDR3 sequence (DNA): TGCGCCAGCAGCCGATTGGGACAGGGAGAGTATGGCTACACCTTC.